The clone carrying this T cell receptor beta chain was found a few times. This sample is part of a study of T-cell memory formation after mild COVID-19. Via MiXCR, TCRdb re-called the 5' RACE reads, giving one row per CDR3 protein. Here the sample spans about 310,000 distinct CDR3 sequences, approximately 19% being singletons. Per germline, CDR1 SGHTA and CDR2 FQGTGA. The CDR3 totals 14 residues. Trimming at V came to 5 bases and at J to 7 bases, leaving 7 bases not matched to a gene. The sequencing sample was made of PBMCs or a T cell subset sorted from them (not recorded which). The chain recombines TRBV7-3 with TRBJ2-2; 7 bases are shared with TRBD1. This receptor was taken from a man aged 18 to 30 who had mild COVID-19 (a few samples of this study predate the infection). Cell type and time point are not known. CDR3 loop: CASSPMTGFGELFF. The CDR3 DNA reads as TGTGCCAGCAGCCCTATGACAGGGTTCGGGGAGCTGTTTTTT.